One sample yielded the 5 T cell receptor beta chains listed below, sequenced in a study of control samples from healthy donors and cancer patients. The method was immunoSEQ multiplex PCR; TCRdb's version includes in-frame clones alone and lacks a portion of them. The table has 84,000 or so clones, around 84% seen once. The source material was PBMCs. These receptors were collected from a man aged 60-69 years with head and neck cancer.

The chain uses TRBV7-9 and TRBJ2-5; 8 positions agree with TRBD1. V trimming: 5 bases; J trimming: 5 bases; junction bases outside the gene matches: 10. CDR1 and CDR2 (germline): SEHNR, FQNEAQ (reference sequence). This CDR3 comprises 15 residues. The DNA of the CDR3 is TGTGCCAGCAGCCCAAACGTTCACAGGGGGGAGACCCAGTACTTC. Residues: CASSPNVHRGETQYF.

About this clone itself: The junction and the germline gene differ at one end; a read error may be behind it. The chain uses TRBV27 and TRBJ1-5, with D maybe TRBD1 (5 bases). CDR1 and CDR2 from the germline V gene are MNHEY and SMNVEV (reference sequence). The CDR3 consists of 13 residues. CDR3 residues: CAGSVRGGQPQHF. Here the CDR3 DNA reads TGTGCCGGCAGTGTCCGGGGGGGTCAGCCCCAGCATTTT.

In its sample, this clone was seen a few times. The CDR3 nucleotides read TGTGCCAGCACCTCAGAAAAGCTCTCTGGGGCCAACGTCCTGACTTTC. This gives the protein CASTSEKLSGANVLTF. The chain recombines TRBV2 with TRBJ2-6, with unresolved D. The CDR3 covers 16 residues. Per germline, CDR1 SNHLY and CDR2 FYNNEI. The V gene lost 7 bases and the J gene lost 0 bases, with 13 bases spanning the gap.

This chain uses TRBV28 with TRBJ2-2; no clear D. Between the trimmed V and J ends, which lost 1 base and 9 bases, there was a span of 9 bases. The CDR3 length is 13 residues. The germline CDR1 and CDR2 sequences are MDHEN and SYDVKM. This chain's CDR3 is CASSLSPLRELFF. For the CDR3, the DNA is TGTGCCAGCAGTTTATCTCCCCTCAGGGAGCTGTTTTTT.

The CDR3 DNA sequence: TGTGCCAGCAGCCAAGGCCCAGATACGCAGTATTTT. Amino acid sequence: CASSQGPDTQYF. V is TRBV3-1 (or the pseudogene TRBV3-2) and J is TRBJ2-3; no reliable D call. The CDR3 has 12 amino acids. V lost 1 base and J 4 bases, leaving 3 bases between the germline ends. Germline CDR1 and CDR2: LGHDT and YNNKEL (reference sequence).